Listed below are T cell receptor beta chains from one sample, sequenced in a study of CD4+ T cells in melanoma. Some clones are missing from TCRdb's copy, which holds only in-frame ones; the method was immunoSEQ multiplex PCR. The sample has about 22,000 clones; around 80% are singletons. Sequencing was performed on cells from a culture (not recorded whether cultured in vitro). The receptors were sampled from a human donor with melanoma. Both conserved end residues are part of each CDR3. A D gene is named only where the DNA matches it firmly.

TRBV7-3	TRBJ2-2	NA	13	CASSLEGKGELFF
TRBV7-2	TRBJ2-3	TRBD2	16	CASSPAGTRSTDTQYF
TRBV6-5	TRBJ2-3	TRBD2	13	CASTGGGPRTQYF
TRBV28	TRBJ1-1	NA	12	CASSSLYTEAFF
TRBV7-9	TRBJ1-6	TRBD1	16	CASSMGQGFYNSPLHF
TRBV27	TRBJ1-5	TRBD1	16	CASSLSGGLSNQPQHF
TRBV5-6	TRBJ2-3	NA	15	CASSLFQGRADTQYF
TRBV14	TRBJ2-5	NA	11	CASSLQETQYF
TRBV5-4	TRBJ1-5	NA	15	CASSLERDSNQPQHF
TRBV9	TRBJ2-5	TRBD1	16	CASSPRGGTGAETQYF
TRBV6-1	TRBJ1-2	NA	16	CASSESRTALRGGYTF
TRBV5-4	TRBJ2-1	TRBD2	16	CASSISGGIKYNEQFF
TRBV6-1	TRBJ1-5	TRBD1	13	CASTRTGGYPQHF
TRBV6-5	TRBJ1-6	NA	14	CASSLTKDRSPLHF
TRBV5-1	TRBJ2-2	TRBD2	14	CASRDGGASGELFF
TRBV5-5	TRBJ1-2	TRBD1	14	CASSPSTGGYGYTF
TRBV5-1	TRBJ1-2	TRBD1	13	CASSEDRNYGYTF
TRBV30	TRBJ1-5	TRBD1	13	CAWSAYTGVPQHF
TRBV5-1	TRBJ1-6	TRBD1	15	CASSLVQGANSPLHF
TRBV19	TRBJ1-5	NA	15	CASSLSAYLNQPQHF
TRBV7-9	TRBJ1-3	NA	14	CASSLPRPGNTIYF
TRBV30	TRBJ2-3	TRBD1	15	CAWSLTGWGTDTQYF
TRBV4-1	TRBJ1-5	TRBD1	13	CASSLDRGSTQHF
TRBV2	TRBJ1-1	NA	14	CASRRQPLNTEAFF
TRBV11-3	TRBJ1-5	NA	16	CASSLAQGYSNQPQHF
TRBV7-6	TRBJ1-6	NA	14	CASSLVGWSSPLHF
TRBV6-6	TRBJ1-4	NA	14	CASSYEDTREKLFF
TRBV20-1	TRBJ1-1	NA	11	CSARTRGEAFF
TRBV5-1	TRBJ2-3	TRBD1	13	CASSPGQGAMQYF
TRBV5-6	TRBJ1-5	TRBD1	16	CASSYYRGSSNQPQHF
TRBV7-2	TRBJ1-6	NA	15	CASSLSAVGISPLHF
TRBV29-1	TRBJ1-2	NA	12	CSVTGINYGYTF
TRBV7-2	TRBJ2-2	NA	13	CASSLTGNGELFF
TRBV4-1	TRBJ2-7	NA	13	CASSHYRSYEQYF